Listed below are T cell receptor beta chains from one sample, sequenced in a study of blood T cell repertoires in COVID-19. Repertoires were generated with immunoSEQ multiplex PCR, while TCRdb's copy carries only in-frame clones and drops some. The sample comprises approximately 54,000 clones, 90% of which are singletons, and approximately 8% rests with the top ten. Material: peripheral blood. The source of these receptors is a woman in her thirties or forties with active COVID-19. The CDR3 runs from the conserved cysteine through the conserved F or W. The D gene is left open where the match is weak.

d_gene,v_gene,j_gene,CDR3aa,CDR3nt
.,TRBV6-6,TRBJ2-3,CASARADTQYF,TGTGCCAGCGCACGGGCAGATACGCAGTATTTT
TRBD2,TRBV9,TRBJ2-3,CASNGGSTDTQYF,TGTGCCAGCAACGGGGGGAGCACAGATACGCAGTATTTT
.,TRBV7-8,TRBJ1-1,CASSLVGGVEAFF,TGTGCCAGCAGCTTAGTTGGGGGGGTTGAAGCTTTCTTT
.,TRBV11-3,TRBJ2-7,CASSSSRNEQYF,TGTGCCAGCAGCTCGTCCCGTAACGAGCAGTACTTC
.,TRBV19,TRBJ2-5,CASSLRGPMGTQYF,TGTGCCAGTAGTTTGCGGGGGCCCATGGGGACCCAGTACTTC
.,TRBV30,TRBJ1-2,CAWSPNSGATYGYTF,TGTGCCTGGAGTCCGAATTCAGGGGCTACCTATGGCTACACCTTC
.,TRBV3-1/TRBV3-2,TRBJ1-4,CASSQRDRSSEKLFF,TGTGCCAGCAGCCAACGTGACAGAAGTTCCGAAAAACTGTTTTTT
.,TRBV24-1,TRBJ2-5,CATSDLQKGKETQYF,TGTGCCACCAGTGATTTGCAAAAGGGGAAAGAGACCCAGTACTTC
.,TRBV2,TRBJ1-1,CASGADMNTEAFF,TGTGCCAGCGGGGCGGATATGAACACTGAAGCTTTCTTT
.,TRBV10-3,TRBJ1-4,CAISDEIAFEKLFF,TGTGCCATCAGTGATGAGATAGCGTTCGAAAAACTGTTTTTT
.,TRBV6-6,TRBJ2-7,CASRGAGATYEQYF,TGTGCCAGCCGAGGGGCGGGGGCGACCTACGAGCAGTACTTC
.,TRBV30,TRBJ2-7,CAWSVASYEQYF,TGTGCCTGGAGTGTGGCTTCCTACGAGCAGTACTTC
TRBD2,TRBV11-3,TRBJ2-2,CASTQLATNTGELFF,TGTGCCAGCACCCAACTAGCGACGAACACCGGGGAGCTGTTTTTT
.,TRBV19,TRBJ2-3,CASSSRTAGTATDTQYF,TGTGCCAGTAGTAGCCGAACCGCAGGGACTGCGACAGATACGCAGTATTTT
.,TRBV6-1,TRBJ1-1,CASSDNRVTEAFF,TGTGCCAGCAGTGATAACAGGGTCACTGAAGCTTTCTTT
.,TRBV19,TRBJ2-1,CASSIAGGPYYNEQFF,TGTGCCAGTAGTATAGCTGGCGGCCCTTACTACAATGAGCAGTTCTTC
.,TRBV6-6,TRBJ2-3,CASTPEGGPRDTQYF,TGTGCCAGCACCCCCGAGGGGGGGCCTCGAGATACGCAGTATTTT